These T cell receptor beta chains were read from a single sample in a study of cytomegalovirus exposure and HLA in healthy donors. The data were produced by immunoSEQ multiplex PCR, yet TCRdb's version contains in-frame clones alone and is incomplete. This sample has under 110,000 clones; 71% occur once, and the top ten carry less than 3.5%. Sequencing input: PBMCs. These TCRs come from a female donor in good health and CMV-seronegative. The CDR3 runs from the conserved cysteine through the conserved F or W. Fields, in order: V gene, CDR3 protein.

TRBV7-7,CASSLVRDNEQFF
TRBV20-1,CSALTSNEQFF
TRBV2,CASIGGTTGSYNEQFF
TRBV10-2,CASSPLLAGVTGELFF
TRBV28,CASSLETQGSNTEAFF
TRBV11-2,CASSSLRTGDYGYTF
TRBV4-1,CASSKEGGAWPYEQYF
TRBV15,CATSRDVVTGGTQYF
TRBV27,CASAQLAGVPVEQYF
TRBV5-1,CASSPETSGPNNEQFF
TRBV27,CASSLGQGWNEQFF
TRBV12-5,CASGFQGSGNTIYF
TRBV7-3,CASSIGQGYGYTF
TRBV7-8,CASSFRGRYGYTF
TRBV30,CAWSETTAYYGYTF
TRBV29-1,CSVAGFSTVNEKLFF
TRBV30,CAWRPVGGSYEQYF
TRBV6-6,CASSFAGTSANEQFF
TRBV7-9,CASSQTGQVVRLFF
TRBV7-3,CASSLNPLSTGELFF
TRBV7-9,CASSLVTGSGPNEKLFF
TRBV28,CASSFGGSNYGYTF
TRBV18,CASSPGTGGVTGDQPQHF
TRBV27,CASSFSTGDYGYTF